Reported below is one TCR beta chain. The sample carries other DNA sequences with the same CDR3. This sample is part of a study of blood T cell repertoires in COVID-19. Between the trimmed V and J ends, which lost 0 bases and 4 bases, there was a span of 10 bases. The CDR3 is 16 amino acids. Germline loops: CDR1 LGHNA, CDR2 YNFKEQ. Clones were read by immunoSEQ multiplex PCR, and TCRdb kept only the in-frame ones, dropping some. The sample holds a few hundred thousand clones, about 88% seen once. This receptor was taken from a young woman who had been exposed to COVID-19. Sequenced sample: PBMCs or T cells enriched from blood (not recorded which). The genes are TRBV4-2 and TRBJ1-6; weak D call: TRBD1 (6 bases). The CDR3 DNA reads TGTGCCAGCAGCCAAGAACAGGGAACTTATAATTCACCCCTCCACTTT. Translating gives CASSQEQGTYNSPLHF.